A selection of T cell receptor beta chains follows, all from one sample in a study of human T cells and chemical hapten exposure. TCRdb fed the RACE reads into MiXCR, producing one record per CDR3 protein. The sample lists approximately 60,000 distinct CDR3 sequences, approximately 9.9% seen once, with about 2% in the top ten. The input for sequencing was whole blood, taken in connection with sensitization to the hapten diphenylcyclopropenone (DPC). The source is a woman in her 30s with alopecia areata. Some clones in this sample may be carry-over from other donors' samples. Each CDR3 is given with its conserved first and last residue. The order of the fields is D gene, V gene, clone size, J gene, CDR3 protein, CDR3 DNA. A D gene is named only where the DNA matches it firmly. Some rows mark clone size as missing; the rest say once, few, many or name a class of expanded clone.

d_gene: TRBD1; v_gene: TRBV24-1; abundance: many; j_gene: TRBJ2-3; CDR3aa: CATSDGQGPTDTQYF; CDR3nt: TGTGCCACCAGTGACGGACAGGGACCCACAGATACGCAGTATTTT
d_gene: .; v_gene: TRBV6-1; abundance: many; j_gene: TRBJ1-5; CDR3aa: CASSERQAGNQPQHF; CDR3nt: TGTGCCAGCAGTGAAAGGCAGGCGGGCAATCAGCCCCAGCATTTT
d_gene: TRBD2; v_gene: TRBV3-1; abundance: many; j_gene: TRBJ2-5; CDR3aa: CASSLGLAGGSETQYF; CDR3nt: TGTGCCAGCAGCCTGGGACTAGCGGGAGGGTCGGAGACCCAGTACTTC
d_gene: .; v_gene: TRBV7-6; abundance: few; j_gene: TRBJ1-6; CDR3aa: CASSLGGRQNNSPLHF; CDR3nt: TGTGCCAGCAGCTTAGGGGGGCGCCAGAATAATTCACCCCTCCACTTT
d_gene: .; v_gene: TRBV18; abundance: few; j_gene: TRBJ1-1; CDR3aa: CASSPSQNLNTEAFF; CDR3nt: TGTGCCAGCTCACCGAGTCAAAACCTGAACACTGAAGCTTTCTTT
d_gene: .; v_gene: TRBV6-6; abundance: few; j_gene: TRBJ1-6; CDR3aa: CASSYSTLAGRFNSPLHF; CDR3nt: TGTGCCAGCAGTTACTCGACGCTGGCCGGACGCTTTAATTCACCCCTCCACTTT
d_gene: .; v_gene: TRBV4-2; abundance: .; j_gene: TRBJ2-4; CDR3aa: CASSQLRGSKNIQYF; CDR3nt: TGTGCCAGCAGCCAACTGAGGGGATCCAAAAACATTCAGTACTTC
d_gene: .; v_gene: TRBV12-3/TRBV12-4; abundance: many; j_gene: TRBJ2-5; CDR3aa: CASTLSGGLGPETQYF; CDR3nt: TGTGCCAGCACCCTAAGTGGGGGGCTCGGACCCGAGACCCAGTACTTC
d_gene: .; v_gene: TRBV20-1; abundance: .; j_gene: TRBJ1-6; CDR3aa: CSASRRDGDSPLHF; CDR3nt: TGCAGTGCCTCGCGGAGGGACGGCGATTCACCCCTCCACTTT
d_gene: TRBD1; v_gene: TRBV12-3/TRBV12-4; abundance: many; j_gene: TRBJ2-6; CDR3aa: CASIPGQGRAGANVLTF; CDR3nt: TGTGCCAGCATTCCGGGACAGGGGAGAGCTGGGGCCAACGTCCTGACTTTC
d_gene: .; v_gene: TRBV28; abundance: .; j_gene: TRBJ1-2; CDR3aa: CANRLPGDTGYTF; CDR3nt: TGTGCCAACAGATTGCCAGGGGATACAGGCTACACCTTC
d_gene: .; v_gene: TRBV5-1; abundance: many; j_gene: TRBJ2-7; CDR3aa: CASPADYEFKWPPTCDGDEQYF; CDR3nt: TGCGCCAGCCCCGCGGACTACGAGTTCAAGTGGCCACCGACGTGTGATGGGGACGAGCAGTACTTC
d_gene: TRBD1; v_gene: TRBV3-1; abundance: .; j_gene: TRBJ1-1; CDR3aa: CASRSDRGSNTEAFF; CDR3nt: TGTGCCAGCAGGTCAGACAGGGGTTCGAACACTGAAGCTTTCTTT
d_gene: .; v_gene: TRBV6-6; abundance: .; j_gene: TRBJ2-3; CDR3aa: CASSLATSTDTQYF; CDR3nt: TGTGCCAGCAGTCTGGCGACCAGCACAGATACGCAGTATTTT
d_gene: .; v_gene: TRBV28; abundance: few; j_gene: TRBJ2-7; CDR3aa: CASSPPPEGSSYEQYF; CDR3nt: TGTGCCAGCAGTCCTCCCCCGGAAGGATCCTCCTACGAGCAGTACTTC
d_gene: .; v_gene: TRBV7-9; abundance: few; j_gene: TRBJ2-2; CDR3aa: CASSFLEANTGELFF; CDR3nt: TGTGCCAGCAGCTTCTTGGAGGCGAACACCGGGGAGCTGTTTTTT
d_gene: .; v_gene: TRBV12-3/TRBV12-4; abundance: many; j_gene: TRBJ1-1; CDR3aa: CASSLAATEAFF; CDR3nt: TGTGCCAGCAGTTTAGCGGCCACTGAAGCTTTCTTT